These 28 T cell receptor beta chains originate from one sample sequenced in a study of cytomegalovirus exposure and HLA in healthy donors. In the PCR, 60 Vbeta and 13 Jbeta primers were used. This table comes from immunoSEQ multiplex PCR, and its TCRdb copy is limited to in-frame clones, with some not included. The table shows about 130,000 clones, with around 83% occurring only once. Sequencing input: PBMCs. The receptors originated from a middle-aged man in good health and CMV-seronegative.

In this sample, this clone turned up once. This chain connects TRBV25-1 to TRBJ1-1, with D possibly matching TRBD1 (6 bases). This CDR3 has 16 amino acids. Germline CDR1 is MGHDK and CDR2 is SYGVNS. V lost 7 bases and J lost 0, with 18 bases in between. DNA of the CDR3: TGTGCCAGCAAATCCGAGAGGGCAGGGGTGAACACTGAAGCTTTCTTT. Translated, it gives CASKSERAGVNTEAFF.

The chain employs TRBV5-8 and TRBJ2-7, with D uncertain. The germline V and J ends were trimmed by 3 bases and 3 bases, with 19 bases remaining between them. This CDR3 has 16 amino acids. Looked up from germline, CDR1 is SGHTS and CDR2 is YDEGEE. In nucleotides, the CDR3 is TGTGCCAGCAGCTCCCTCTTGCCCACTACTCACTACGAGCAGTACTTC. Residues: CASSSLLPTTHYEQYF.

This chain links TRBV15 with TRBJ2-6, with a tentative D call TRBD1 (6 bases). The V end was cut by 5 bases, the J end by 2 bases, with 13 bases between. The CDR3 totals 16 residues. Germline lookup yields CDR1 LNHNV and CDR2 YYDKDF (reference sequence). DNA of the CDR3: TGTGCCACCAGCGGACTTAGGGGGACTGGGGCCAACGTCCTGACTTTC. Protein: CATSGLRGTGANVLTF.

This clone has more than one count but fewer than ten. This chain joins TRBV30 and TRBJ1-5; D is unclear. V was pared by 2 bases and J by 0 bases, with 2 bases between. This CDR3 comprises 12 residues. Germline CDR1 and CDR2: GTSNPN and SVGIG (reference sequence). CDR3 bases: TGTGCCTGGAGTTATAGCAATCAGCCCCAGCATTTT. This translates into CAWSYSNQPQHF.

V is TRBV5-4 and J is TRBJ1-2, with D maybe TRBD1 (6 bases). CDR3 length equals 13 residues. Trimming shortened V by 4 bases and J by 2 bases, and 9 bases separated the two germline ends. Germline CDR1 and CDR2: SGHNT and YYREEE (reference sequence). CDR3 sequence: CASSQTGNYGYTF. CDR3 coding DNA: TGTGCCAGCAGCCAGACAGGAAACTATGGCTACACCTTC.

This clone is a singleton in its sample. The chain recombines TRBV5-1 with TRBJ2-7, with 12 bases aligning to TRBD2. This CDR3 contains 17 residues. V was clipped by 2 bases and J by 0 bases; unmatched bases: 6. Per germline, CDR1 SGHRS and CDR2 YFSETQ. CDR3 sequence: CASSLSRTSGTSYEQYF. DNA for the CDR3: TGCGCCAGCAGCTTATCCCGGACTAGCGGGACCTCCTACGAGCAGTACTTC.

The rearrangement links TRBV5-6 to TRBJ1-4; D is perhaps TRBD1 (5 bases). Per the germline V gene, CDR1 is SGHDT and CDR2 is YYEEEE. The CDR3 length is 14 residues. Between the trimmed V and J ends, which lost 7 bases and 6 bases, there was a span of 16 bases. The CDR3 DNA reads TGTGCCAGCTCTTACAAAGGGGCTTATGAAAAACTGTTTTTT. Its protein product is CASSYKGAYEKLFF.

V gene TRBV29-1 combines with J gene TRBJ2-3, with 10 bases that match TRBD1. V dropped 2 bases and J dropped 2; count of bases not matched to a gene: 7. Per the germline V gene, CDR1 is SQVTM and CDR2 is ANQGSEA. The CDR3 contains 16 residues. The CDR3 loop reads CSVEQTGTGVTDTQYF. The CDR3 region has the DNA TGCAGCGTTGAACAAACCGGGACAGGGGTCACAGATACGCAGTATTTT.

CDR3 bases: TGTGCCAGCAGATTTAGTAGCACAGATACGCAGTATTTT. This codes for CASRFSSTDTQYF. The chain joins TRBV6-6 to TRBJ2-3; no firm D call. V was shortened by 6 bases and J by 0 bases, with 7 bases between the two germline ends. The CDR3 runs 13 residues. In germline, CDR1 is MNHNY, CDR2 SVGAGI (reference sequence).

The chain links TRBV7-2 to TRBJ1-3; D might be TRBD1 (5 bases). CDR1 and CDR2 (germline): SGHTA, FQGNSA. Trimming shortened V by 2 bases and J by 4 bases, and 9 bases separated the two germline ends. This CDR3 is built from 14 residues. CDR3 sequence: CASSLRGEGNTIYF. As DNA, the CDR3 is TGTGCCAGCAGCTTAAGGGGCGAAGGAAACACCATATATTTT. The entire variable domain, with the rest obtained from reference TRBV7-2 and TRBJ1-3, is as follows: GAGVSQSPSNKVTEKGKDVELRCDPISGHTALYWYRQSLGQGLEFLIYFQGNSAPDKSGLPSDRFSAERTGGSVSTLTIQRTQQEDSAVYLCASSLRGEGNTIYFGEGSWLTVV.

This rearrangement joins TRBV5-4 to TRBJ2-4, with TRBD1 matching over 10 bases. Germline lookup yields CDR1 SGHNT and CDR2 YYREEE (reference sequence). V shed 9 bases and J 14 bases; nucleotides not matched to a gene: 17. The CDR3 is 14 amino acids. CDR3: CATTPLGGDRGKYF. In DNA, the CDR3 is TGTGCCACCACCCCATTGGGGGGGGACAGGGGCAAGTACTTC.

The chain joins TRBV5-1 to TRBJ2-3, with TRBD1 as a possible D gene (6 bases). V gave up 4 bases and J gave up 4 bases, with 16 bases separating them. The CDR3 has 15 amino acids. From germline, CDR1 is SGHRS and CDR2 YFSETQ. The CDR3 reads CASSGGHRSADTQYF. The DNA for the CDR3 is TGCGCCAGCAGCGGGGGACATAGATCAGCAGATACGCAGTATTTT.

The chain recombines TRBV5-4 with TRBJ1-1; 8 bases match TRBD1. Trimming took 4 bases from V and 5 from J; bases not matched to a gene: 4. The germline CDR1 and CDR2 sequences are SGHNT and YYREEE (reference sequence). CDR3 size: 13 residues. CDR3 in amino acids: CASSRTGRTEAFF. Written as DNA, the CDR3 is TGTGCCAGCAGCAGGACAGGGCGGACTGAAGCTTTCTTT.

This rearrangement joins TRBV9 to TRBJ2-3; 13 bases are shared with TRBD2. The junction had 3 bases not matched to a gene; V was cut back by 2 bases and J by 0 bases. Germline loops: CDR1 SGDLS, CDR2 YYNGEE. The CDR3 is made up of 17 amino acids. The DNA for the CDR3 is TGTGCCAGCAGCGTTCCACTAGCGGGGGGGAGCACAGATACGCAGTATTTT. It specifies CASSVPLAGGSTDTQYF.

This chain uses TRBV27 with TRBJ1-1; 7 bases are shared with TRBD1. V lost 3 bases, J lost 0 bases, and 4 bases stayed unmatched. This CDR3 contains 15 residues. Per germline, CDR1 MNHEY and CDR2 SMNVEV (reference sequence). CDR3 coding DNA: TGTGCCAGCAGTTTCTCGGGACAGCTGAACACTGAAGCTTTCTTT. The encoded protein is CASSFSGQLNTEAFF.

The chain is built from TRBV9 and TRBJ1-2; TRBD1 aligns across 8 bases. Germline-derived CDR1 and CDR2 are SGDLS and YYNGEE. The CDR3 loop spans 15 amino acids. V was pared by 1 base and J by 8 bases, with 10 bases of the junction left unmatched. DNA of the CDR3: TGTGCCAGCAGCGTAAGGGACAGGATTAACGAGGGCTACACCTTC. Its protein is CASSVRDRINEGYTF.

The chain is built from TRBV5-1 and TRBJ2-3, with a weak D call TRBD1 (6 bases). This CDR3 has 15 amino acids. Germline loops: CDR1 SGHRS, CDR2 YFSETQ. V shed 4 bases and J shed 0 bases, with 12 bases lying between them. The CDR3 loop is CASSPRTDSTDTQYF. The CDR3 DNA is TGCGCCAGCAGCCCCCGGACAGATAGCACAGATACGCAGTATTTT. Full variable domain (remainder filled in from reference TRBV5-1 and TRBJ2-3): KAGVTQTPRYLIKTRGQQVTLSCSPISGHRSVSWYQQTPGQGLQFLFEYFSETQRNKGNFPGRFSGRQFSNSRSEMNVSTLELGDSALYLCASSPRTDSTDTQYFGPGTRLTVL.

Of note for this clone: This specimen includes other DNA sequences encoding the same CDR3. CDR3 in DNA: TGTGCCAGCAGTTCGAGGGACAGATATAATTCACCCCTCCACTTT. It specifies CASSSRDRYNSPLHF. The V and J genes are TRBV6-5 and TRBJ1-6; 7 nucleotides agree with TRBD1. V lost 4 bases, J lost 4 bases, and 4 bases stayed unmatched. The germline V gene has CDR1 MNHEY and CDR2 SVGAGI. This CDR3 region has 15 residues.

This rearrangement joins TRBV7-2 to TRBJ2-1; 7 bases agree with TRBD2. With V trimmed by 4 bases and J by 3 bases, 6 bases remained unmatched. The CDR3 loop spans 15 amino acids. CDR1 is SGHTA and CDR2 is FQGNSA in the germline V gene. CDR3 nucleotides: TGTGCCAGCAGCTGGATGGGCGGGAGCTACAATGAGCAGTTCTTC. It yields the protein CASSWMGGSYNEQFF. The whole variable domain, filled in from reference TRBV7-2 and TRBJ2-1, reads GAGVSQSPSNKVTEKGKDVELRCDPISGHTALYWYRQSLGQGLEFLIYFQGNSAPDKSGLPSDRFSAERTGGSVSTLTIQRTQQEDSAVYLCASSWMGGSYNEQFFGPGTRLTVL.

The V and J genes are TRBV15 and TRBJ2-5; 8 bases match TRBD1. The CDR3 spans 18 residues. The J segment lost 4 bases and the V segment lost 3 bases, leaving 16 bases of the junction unmatched. Germline V gene lookup returns CDR1 LNHNV and CDR2 YYDKDF (reference sequence). The CDR3: CATSSGSFDRGAGETQYF. The CDR3 nucleotides read TGTGCCACCAGCAGCGGGAGCTTCGACAGGGGCGCGGGAGAGACCCAGTACTTC.

The chain employs TRBV15 and TRBJ1-1; D not resolved. This CDR3 is built from 13 residues. Per germline, CDR1 LNHNV and CDR2 YYDKDF (reference sequence). V was shortened by 0 bases and J by 0 bases, with 2 bases between the two germline ends. The CDR3 sequence: CATSRDMNTEAFF. The CDR3 region has the DNA TGTGCCACCAGCAGAGATATGAACACTGAAGCTTTCTTT.

V usage is TRBV5-1 and J usage is TRBJ2-3; possibly TRBD2 for D (6 bases). Germline CDR1 reads SGHRS; CDR2 reads YFSETQ. CDR3 length: 14 amino acids. V was clipped by 6 bases and J by 5 bases, with 16 bases between them. The DNA of the CDR3 is TGCGCCAGCATCCTTAGTCCGGGGGAAGATACGCAGTATTTT. This gives the protein CASILSPGEDTQYF.

The genes are TRBV5-1 and TRBJ1-4; D gene ambiguous. The CDR3 consists of 16 residues. Germline CDR1 SGHRS, CDR2 YFSETQ. V lost 4 bases, J lost 3 bases, and 16 bases lay in between. CDR3 nucleotide sequence: TGCGCCAGCAGCCCCGGCCCCGCAGCGGCTAATGAAAAACTGTTTTTT. Protein product: CASSPGPAAANEKLFF.

This chain uses TRBV5-1 with TRBJ2-2; D gene uncertain. This CDR3 comprises 16 residues. V dropped 0 bases and J dropped 5 bases, with 14 bases sitting between them. Germline V CDR1 and CDR2: SGHRS, YFSETQ. The CDR3 reads CASSLVSSSRTGELFF. CDR3 DNA: TGCGCCAGCAGCTTGGTGTCCAGCTCTAGAACCGGGGAGCTGTTTTTT.

This chain joins TRBV10-1 and TRBJ1-1, with TRBD1 matching 9 bases. Germline-derived CDR1 and CDR2 are WNHNN and SYGVQD (reference sequence). V lost 7 bases to trimming and J lost 2 bases; unmatched junction nucleotides: 2. This CDR3 spans 13 amino acids. The CDR3 DNA sequence: TGCGCCAGCAAGGGACAGGGAAACACTGAAGCTTTCTTT. Translating gives CASKGQGNTEAFF.

The rearrangement links TRBV27 to TRBJ2-5; 9 positions match TRBD1. The J call may be incorrect, as the DNA end agrees better with TRBJ2-7. Germline loops: CDR1 MNHEY, CDR2 SMNVEV (reference sequence). The CDR3 has 15 residues. The chain's CDR3 is CASSLTTGGSYEQYF. As DNA, the CDR3 is TGTGCCAGCAGTTTGACGACAGGGGGCTCCTACGAGCAGTACTTC.

The chain uses TRBV6-6 and TRBJ2-3; D remains unclear. Germline CDR1 reads MNHNY; CDR2 reads SVGAGI (reference sequence). The germline V and J ends were trimmed by 1 base and 6 bases, with 5 bases remaining between them. The CDR3 is 12 amino acids. The CDR3 DNA follows: TGTGCCAGCAGTTACTACGGGGATACGCAGTATTTT. Translation gives CASSYYGDTQYF.

This chain joins TRBV18 and TRBJ2-1; 8 positions agree with TRBD2. Trimming removed 3 bases from V and 6 bases from J; junction bases left unmatched: 10. The CDR3 contains 16 residues. Germline V gives CDR1 KGHSH, CDR2 LQKENI. The CDR3 nucleotides read TGTGCCAGCTCACCGTCCGGGACTAGTTGGGGCAATGAGCAGTTCTTC. Translated, it gives CASSPSGTSWGNEQFF.